The entry below gives a single T cell receptor (beta chain) sequence along with its context. Other nucleotide sequences from this sample produce the same CDR3. The sample comes from a study of blood T cell repertoires in COVID-19. Study information: COVID-19 samples, acute and convalescent, were from the United States, Italy and Spain. PBMCs, B-cell-depleted T cells, or T cells provided the cDNA or gDNA that made up the material.

TCRdb's table, derived via immunoSEQ multiplex PCR, lists solely in-frame clones and lacks some. Found here are some 100,000 clones, about 74% of them singletons; the top ten hold roughly 6.2%. Germline-derived CDR1 and CDR2 are SGHNT and YENEEA. The CDR3 is 13 residues long. V was pared by 1 base and J by 5 bases, with 8 bases between. The clonotype originates from a man between 65 and 85 years old with acute or convalescent COVID-19. The V call is TRBV11-3, the J call TRBJ2-5; D may be TRBD2 (5 bases). Sequencing was done on a sample of peripheral blood. The chain's CDR3 is CASSLGGEETQYF. CDR3 bases: TGTGCCAGCAGCTTAGGGGGAGAGGAGACCCAGTACTTC.